Reported below is one T cell receptor (beta chain). Its matching antigen is unknown. In germline, CDR1 is LNHDA, CDR2 SQIVND (reference sequence). There are 14 residues in the CDR3. V was clipped by 7 bases and J by 4 bases; unmatched bases: 5. The data were obtained in a study of Tregs in tolerant kidney transplant recipients. Profiling relied on immunoSEQ multiplex PCR, and the TCRdb table lists in-frame clones only, not all of them. The sample lists some 250,000 clones, roughly 84% seen once, with under 0.65% in the top ten. Study-wide findings and caveats: Biological reproducibility was not directly addressed in this study. Validation in larger populations is needed because few patients were studied.

The chain combines TRBV19 with TRBJ2-2; 8 positions match TRBD2. The receptor was isolated from a human donor in good health. Sequenced material: CD4+ T cells from blood. The CDR3 reads CASNRGGSTGELFF. The CDR3 DNA is TGTGCCAGTAACCGCGGGGGGTCCACCGGGGAGCTGTTTTTT.